This T cell receptor (beta chain) appears in the sequencing data of a study of beta chain features in type 1 diabetes (dated by TCRdb to the late 2010s). About the investigation overall: No differences in mean age, gender distribution, total cell number or subset yield were found between patients and healthy donors. A total of roughly 100 million sorted cells were examined across all samples, and a strong correlation was observed between cell number per subset and RNA yield. The study compared the TCRB repertoires of sorted circulating CD4+ T cell subsets in recently diagnosed type 1 diabetes patients with those in matched healthy donors. Whereas all 28 donors provided naive and central memory subsets, regulatory and stem cell-like memory subsets were isolated from just 8 patients and roughly 8 healthy donors. Overall study outcomes, separate from this receptor: At VDJ recombination sites, type 1 diabetes patients had fewer insertions and more deleted nucleotides, which implies abnormalities in thymic rearrangement. Because cDNA rather than genomic DNA was sequenced, highly expressing activated cells could have been over-represented, although no difference in activation and CD3 levels was found between groups. PCR might favor shorter templates, but patient and control samples were amplified and corrected together, so any skew would affect both groups equally. Because small numbers of individuals were included in the HLA sub-analyses, any influence of HLA type on TCRB rearrangement was left unresolved. Naive, central memory and regulatory TCRB repertoires appeared to be more similar among patients than among healthy donors. Type 1 diabetes patients showed a moderate but significant shortening of TCRB CDR3 length in all four CD4+ subsets.

On this clone itself: Its antigen has not been determined. Base qualities are not provided; no much larger clone lies one nucleotide away.

The entire isolated RNA was reverse transcribed using the High Capacity cDNA Reverse Transcription Kit, and thus expressed TCRB transcripts were sequenced. Naive, central memory and regulatory T cell samples underwent deep immunoSEQ sequencing, averaging around 4 million total reads per sample. Sorted cells were lysed in RLT buffer, and RNA was extracted using DNase-treated RNeasy Micro or Mini kits according to cell number. Each cell subset was processed separately to prevent cross-contamination, with patient and healthy donor samples processed together. The immunoSEQ multiplex PCR was used to amplify TCRB sequences from cDNA, yielding 87-bp fragments that span the CDR3 region. Amplicons were sequenced on the Illumina HiSeq platform. On the authors' methods: PCR bias was computationally corrected using synthetic template baselines, reads within Hamming distance 2 were collapsed, and singletons that could not be merged were discarded. Reads were aligned against IMGT to assign V, D and J genes, CDR3 length and insertions or deletions at six rearrangement sites. Clonotype counts were normalized to sorted cell number within each subset before computing true diversity and Gini coefficients with the tcR R package. The overlap coefficient, calculated on TCRB nucleotide sequences, was used to quantify repertoire sharing. Out-of-frame TCRB sequences from naive cells were analyzed to stand in for the pre-selection repertoire. Entries here come from immuneACCESS through TCRdb and include only in-frame sequences with V and J called. Some clones fail to appear in such tables; in the studies checked, an unresolved V gene covers under half of the shortfall, and the cause of the remainder is unknown. The DNA gave D and trimming, while V, J and clone size come from that table. In this sample the table shows about 280,000 clones, approximately 16% of which occur a single time. Of the sample, roughly 0.015% falls within the top ten clones.

The CDR3 sequence holds 12 residues, the cysteine and phenylalanine included. The CDR3 DNA has 36 bases and is translated from base 1. Taken from the germline V gene (reference sequence), the CDR1 and CDR2 loops are GTSNPN and SVGIG. The junction shows trimming of 2 bases on V and 0 bases on J, plus 4 bases between the germline ends. Each donor gave one peripheral blood draw, approximately 100 mL on average, collected into heparinised tubes. Naive, central memory, regulatory and stem cell-like memory CD4+ T cells were sorted on a BD FACSAria II using a panel including CD45RO, CCR7, CD25, CD127, CD95 and CD27. A purity above 98% was achieved for all sorted populations. PBMCs were isolated right away by Lymphoprep density gradient centrifugation and were stained directly, without culture. Samples were stained and sorted in pairs, with one healthy donor and one patient per experiment, so that batch effects were minimized.

The chain couples TRBV30 to TRBJ1-2; the D gene identity is not certain. Sequenced input: naive CD4+ T cells from blood. In the paper's terms, the cell subset or site label means: true naive CD4+ T cells. This sequence was found in a man aged 18 to 30 with type 1 diabetes. The sequenced DNA is TGTGCCTGGAGTTCTGCTAACTATGGCTACACCTTC. This sequence encodes CAWSSANYGYTF. With the portions outside the CDR3 filled from the reference TRBV30 and TRBJ1-2 genes, the complete variable region becomes SQTIHQWPATLVQPVGSPLSLECTVEGTSNPNLYWYRQAAGRGLQLLFYSVGIGQISSEVPQNLSASRPQDRQFILSSKKLLLSDSGFYLCAWSSANYGYTFGSGTRLTVV.